This T cell receptor (beta chain) was captured by sequencing in a study of vaccination and CD4 T cells after COVID-19. Study as a whole: There were six male and four female convalescents, and two of them were Hispanic.

Sample treatment: approximately 10-day PBMC culture with coronavirus spike peptide pools or control peptides (ViraFEST assay). On this clonotype: Its specificity is unknown.

Sequencing of cultured CD4+ T cell DNA used the Oncomine TCR Beta short-read assay. TCRdb re-analysed the PCR reads in MiXCR, keeping a single row per CDR3 protein. The sample holds about 16,000 distinct CDR3 sequences, 50% seen once. V lost 4 bases to trimming and J lost 3 bases; unmatched junction nucleotides: 10. Germline lookup yields CDR1 SEHNR and CDR2 FQNEAQ (reference sequence). This CDR3 is built from 16 residues. The sequenced material came from CD4+ T cells from blood, cultured in vitro. This chain uses TRBV7-9 with TRBJ2-3; 7 bases are shared with TRBD1. The TCR was taken from a human donor who had recovered from COVID-19. In DNA form, the CDR3 reads TGTGCCAGCAGCTACCCTGACAGGGACCAAACAGATACGCAGTATTTT. Translating it yields CASSYPDRDQTDTQYF.